Sequencing of this T cell receptor (beta chain) was carried out in a study of cytomegalovirus exposure and HLA in healthy donors. 13 Jbeta primers and 60 Vbeta primers were used for the PCR. Method: immunoSEQ multiplex PCR; TCRdb's copy keeps in-frame clones and lacks some. The profile shows 200,000 to 250,000 clones, over 60% of them singletons. The V gene's germline CDR1 is SQVTM and CDR2 ANQGSEA. J was trimmed by 0 bases and V by 0 bases; bases with no gene match: 1. This CDR3 spans 15 amino acids. This TCR derives from a man in his late teens or twenties in good health and CMV-seronegative. Sequenced input: PBMCs. The gene calls are TRBV29-1 and TRBJ1-3, with 8 positions matching TRBD1. The CDR3 sequence is CSVEEGQGSGNTIYF. CDR3 in DNA: TGCAGCGTTGAAGAAGGACAGGGCTCTGGAAACACCATATATTTT.